These 15 T cell receptor beta chains originate from one sample sequenced in a study of identical twins. TCRdb recomputed calls from the 5' RACE reads with MiXCR, one row per CDR3 protein. This table holds 1.5 million to 2 million distinct CDR3 sequences, 25% to 35% found once. The sequenced material came from cord blood. These receptors came from a newborn girl in good health.

This clonotype was picked up a small number of times. V is TRBV20-1 and J is TRBJ2-5; no reliable D call. Germline CDR1 reads DFQATT; CDR2 reads SNEGSKA (reference sequence). V lost 2 bases and J lost 5, with 12 bases in between. CDR3 length equals 13 residues. The CDR3 coding sequence is TGCAGTGCTAGACCCGGGTTCAGCGAGACCCAGTACTTC. Translation: CSARPGFSETQYF.

This clonotype appeared a few times. The chain couples TRBV29-1 to TRBJ1-4, with 7 bases aligning to TRBD1. The CDR3 is made up of 14 amino acids. The V gene end was trimmed by 4 bases and the J gene end by 4 bases; junction bases not matched to a gene: 6. CDR1 is SQVTM and CDR2 is ANQGSEA in the germline V gene. CDR3 nucleotide sequence: TGCAGCGTTGGAGCCGGGACAGTTAATGAAAAACTGTTTTTT. Protein sequence: CSVGAGTVNEKLFF. The full variable domain, rest sourced from reference TRBV29-1 and TRBJ1-4, is SAVISQKPSRDICQRGTSLTIQCQVDSQVTMMFWYRQQPGQSLTLIATANQGSEATYESGFVIDKFPISRPNLTFSTLTVSNMSPEDSSIYLCSVGAGTVNEKLFFGSGTQLSVL.

The chain combines TRBV9 with TRBJ2-3; TRBD2 matches 9 bases. This CDR3 has 14 residues. Per the germline V gene, CDR1 is SGDLS and CDR2 is YYNGEE. With 4 bases clipped from V and 5 bases from J, the junction kept 5 bases outside the gene matches. CDR3 sequence: CASSLSGSIDTQYF. The CDR3 region has the DNA TGTGCCAGCAGCCTTAGCGGGAGTATAGATACGCAGTATTTT. Using reference TRBV9 and TRBJ2-3 for the parts outside the CDR3, the full variable domain is DSGVTQTPKHLITATGQRVTLRCSPRSGDLSVYWYQQSLDQGLQFLIQYYNGEERAKGNILERFSAQQFPDLHSELNLSSLELGDSALYFCASSLSGSIDTQYFGPGTRLTVL.

This clonotype was counted between two and nine times. J is TRBJ1-3 and V is TRBV7-9; D is unresolved. Trimming took off 3 bases at V and 0 bases at J, with 6 bases between the two ends. This CDR3 is built from 14 residues. Looked up from germline, CDR1 is SEHNR and CDR2 is FQNEAQ (reference sequence). The CDR3 region is CASSLPTSGNTIYF. The CDR3 nucleotides are TGTGCCAGCAGCTTGCCCACCTCTGGAAACACCATATATTTT.

This clonotype was seen a few times. V is TRBV19 and J is TRBJ2-1, with D possibly TRBD1 on 5 matching bases. The V gene's germline CDR1 is LNHDA and CDR2 SQIVND (reference sequence). Trimming took 2 bases from V and 4 from J, leaving 6 bases between them. CDR3 length: 13 amino acids. The CDR3, as DNA: TGTGCCAGTAGTATACAGGGATACAATGAGCAGTTCTTC. It is translated as CASSIQGYNEQFF. Filled out from reference TRBV19 and TRBJ2-1, the complete variable domain reads DGGITQSPKYLFRKEGQNVTLSCEQNLNHDAMYWYRQDPGQGLRLIYYSQIVNDFQKGDIAEGYSVSREKKESFPLTVTSAQKNPTAFYLCASSIQGYNEQFFGPGTRLTVL.

This clonotype has more than one count but fewer than ten. This sequence joins TRBV2 and TRBJ1-1; tentatively, D is TRBD1 (5 bases). This CDR3 has 14 amino acids. Germline V gene lookup returns CDR1 SNHLY and CDR2 FYNNEI. The germline V and J ends were trimmed by 1 base and 2 bases, with 8 bases remaining between them. The CDR3 DNA reads TGTGCCAGCAGTGAAGGAGACAGAAACACTGAAGCTTTCTTT. Its translation: CASSEGDRNTEAFF.

To note about this clonotype: At one boundary the junction diverges from the germline segment, which might be a read error. The chain joins TRBV11-2 to TRBJ2-7; no clear D gene. Gene TRBJ2-4 matches the end of the DNA better, so the J call may be wrong. This CDR3 is 15 amino acids long. Germline-derived CDR1 and CDR2 are SGHAT and FQNNGV. The CDR3 sequence: CTSSLVVGSDNIQYF. The CDR3 region has the DNA TGTACCAGCAGCTTAGTGGTGGGCTCAGATAACATTCAGTACTTC.

V usage is TRBV4-1 and J usage is TRBJ2-2, with TRBD2 matching 12 bases. Trimming cost V 0 bases and J 1 base; bases outside gene matches: 6. This CDR3 is 19 amino acids long. Germline CDR1 and CDR2: MGHRA and YSYEKL. The CDR3 DNA is TGCGCCAGCAGCCAAGATCGCGGACTAGCGGGAAGGAACACCGGGGAGCTGTTTTTT. This sequence encodes CASSQDRGLAGRNTGELFF.

The V call is TRBV4-2, the J call TRBJ1-4; maybe TRBD1 (5 bases). Germline-derived CDR1 and CDR2 are LGHNA and YNFKEQ. The CDR3 is made up of 16 amino acids. Trimming took 4 bases from V and 0 from J, leaving 12 bases between them. CDR3 amino acids: CASSPPLGATNEKLFF. The CDR3 nucleotides are TGTGCCAGCAGCCCTCCCCTGGGGGCAACTAATGAAAAACTGTTTTTT.

The sample holds a few counts of this clonotype. The chain joins TRBV9 to TRBJ2-5; D tentatively fits TRBD1 or TRBD2 (5 bases each). The V end was cut by 5 bases, the J end by 4 bases, with 12 bases between. Germline V lookup: CDR1 SGDLS, CDR2 YYNGEE. CDR3 length equals 13 residues. The DNA of the CDR3 is TGTGCCAGCAGAAAGGAAGGGACAGAGACCCAGTACTTC. Encoded protein: CASRKEGTETQYF.

This clonotype appeared a few times. The CDR3 reads CSANRNNQPQHF. The CDR3 region has the DNA TGCAGTGCTAATCGGAACAATCAGCCCCAGCATTTT. V usage is TRBV20-1 and J usage is TRBJ1-5; no firm D call. The CDR3 covers 12 residues. The V end was cut by 4 bases, the J end by 3 bases, with 7 bases between. Germline values: CDR1 DFQATT, CDR2 SNEGSKA (reference sequence).

The chain links TRBV28 to TRBJ1-2; weak D call: TRBD1 (6 bases). The germline gives CDR1 MDHEN, CDR2 SYDVKM. The CDR3 runs to 17 residues. The V end was cut by 3 bases, the J end by 0 bases, with 17 bases between. Here the CDR3 reads CASSFLGQGKANYGYTF. Written as DNA, the CDR3 is TGTGCCAGCAGTTTCCTTGGGCAGGGGAAAGCTAACTATGGCTACACCTTC.

The chain combines TRBV7-2 with TRBJ2-7; 10 nucleotides match TRBD2. With 1 base clipped from V and 2 bases from J, the junction kept 11 bases outside the gene matches. Germline V gene data show CDR1 as SGHTA and CDR2 as FQGNSA. This CDR3 spans 18 amino acids. The CDR3 DNA sequence: TGTGCCAGCAGCTTAGTGCGAGCGGGAGGGCCTTTACCCTACGAGCAGTACTTC. Its protein product is CASSLVRAGGPLPYEQYF.

This clonotype appeared many times. The rearrangement joins TRBV6-5 to TRBJ2-5; no clear D. The CDR3 length is 13 residues. Germline lookup yields CDR1 MNHEY and CDR2 SVGAGI. V was pared by 3 bases and J by 3 bases, with 8 bases between. The CDR3, as DNA: TGTGCCAGCAGTTATAATGGAAAAGAGACCCAGTACTTC. Its translation is CASSYNGKETQYF.

The chain is built from TRBV2 and TRBJ1-1; maybe TRBD1 (6 bases). The germline V gene has CDR1 SNHLY and CDR2 FYNNEI. The CDR3 runs 14 residues. Trimming left V 3 bases short and J 5 bases short, with 13 bases between. CDR3 sequence (DNA): TGTGCCAGCAGTGAGGGGGCAGCCCCTACTGAAGCTTTCTTT. It codes for CASSEGAAPTEAFF. Using reference TRBV2 and TRBJ1-1 for the parts outside the CDR3, the full variable domain is EPEVTQTPSHQVTQMGQEVILRCVPISNHLYFYWYRQILGQKVEFLVSFYNNEISEKSEIFDDQFSVERPDGSNFTLKIRSTKLEDSAMYFCASSEGAAPTEAFFGQGTRLTVV.